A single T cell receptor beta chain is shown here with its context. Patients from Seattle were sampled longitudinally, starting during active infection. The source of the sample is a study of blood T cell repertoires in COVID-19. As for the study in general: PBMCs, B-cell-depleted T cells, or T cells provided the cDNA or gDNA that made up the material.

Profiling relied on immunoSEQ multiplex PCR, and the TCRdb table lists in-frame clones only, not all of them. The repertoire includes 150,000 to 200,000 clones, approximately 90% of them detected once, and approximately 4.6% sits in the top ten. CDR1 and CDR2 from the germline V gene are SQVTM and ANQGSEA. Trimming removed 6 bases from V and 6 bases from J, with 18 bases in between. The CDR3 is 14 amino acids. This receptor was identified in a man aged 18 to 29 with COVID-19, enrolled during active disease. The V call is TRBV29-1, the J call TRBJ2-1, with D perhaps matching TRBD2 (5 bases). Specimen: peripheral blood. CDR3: CSVGDGNSFNEQFF. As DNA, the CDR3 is TGCAGCGTCGGCGACGGGAACAGCTTCAATGAGCAGTTCTTC.